The rows below give T cell receptor beta chains drawn from one sample of a study of CD8 T cells in ankylosing spondylitis. TCRdb itself ran the 5' RACE reads through MiXCR, one entry per CDR3 protein. This table has more than 20,000 distinct CDR3 sequences, roughly 13% appearing once. Specimen: blood. All receptors derive from a male donor with ankylosing spondylitis or in good health (not recorded which). The CDR3 runs from the conserved cysteine through the conserved F or W. The D gene is left open where the match is weak. Rows may omit the clone size; those that give it use once, few, many or a size class.

D	length	V	J	size	DNA	CDR3
.	17	TRBV4-3	TRBJ2-3	.	TGCGCCAGCAGCCAAGGAGGGGCAGCTTGGGGCACAGATACGCAGTATTTT	CASSQGGAAWGTDTQYF
TRBD2	18	TRBV5-1	TRBJ2-1	many	TGCGCCAGCAGCTCTAGCGGGAGGGCCTCTGGGTCCTACAATGAGCAGTTCTTC	CASSSSGRASGSYNEQFF
.	11	TRBV29-1	TRBJ2-5	.	TGCAGCGTCGCAGTAGTCGAGACCCAGTACTTC	CSVAVVETQYF
TRBD1	15	TRBV3-1	TRBJ2-1	few	TGTGCCAGCAGCCAAGACGTGACAGGGTACAATGAGCAGTTCTTC	CASSQDVTGYNEQFF
TRBD2	13	TRBV24-1	TRBJ2-1	few	TGTGCCACCAGTGATTTAGCGGGAGGTGAGCAGTTCTTC	CATSDLAGGEQFF
TRBD1	15	TRBV27	TRBJ2-1	many	TGTGCCAGCAGTCCGGGACAGATAATATACAATGAGCAGTTCTTC	CASSPGQIIYNEQFF
TRBD2	15	TRBV14	TRBJ2-3	few	TGTGCCAGCAGCCAAGTAGCGGGGTTAGCAGATACGCAGTATTTT	CASSQVAGLADTQYF
.	13	TRBV27	TRBJ2-5	.	TGTGCCAGCAGTTGGCACAGGGCAGAGACCCAGTACTTC	CASSWHRAETQYF
TRBD1	15	TRBV29-1	TRBJ2-1	many	TGCAGCGACCGAAGCGCAGGGGGCTCCTACAATGAGCAGTTCTTC	CSDRSAGGSYNEQFF
.	14	TRBV6-2/TRBV6-3	TRBJ2-7	few	TGTGCCAGCAGTTACTCGCGGGGTTACTACGAGCAGTACTTC	CASSYSRGYYEQYF
.	14	TRBV25-1	TRBJ2-1	few	TGTGCCAGCAGTGAATTCCTAGCCTACAATGAGCAGTTCTTC	CASSEFLAYNEQFF
.	11	TRBV20-1	TRBJ2-3	many	TGCAGTGCCACGCTTATAGATACGCAGTATTTT	CSATLIDTQYF
.	12	TRBV5-1	TRBJ2-3	.	TGCGCCAGCAGCTTGGGGGATGATACGCAGTATTTT	CASSLGDDTQYF
TRBD1	14	TRBV7-9	TRBJ1-2	many	TGTGCCAGCAGCTCCCAGACAGGGCTGAATGGCTACACCTTC	CASSSQTGLNGYTF
TRBD1	16	TRBV12-3/TRBV12-4	TRBJ2-1	many	TGTGCCAGCAGTTGGGTGGGACAGGGGTACGACAATGAGCAGTTCTTC	CASSWVGQGYDNEQFF
TRBD2	18	TRBV7-3	TRBJ2-2	many	TGTGCCAGCAGCTTCCCAGGGAGCACTAGCGATAACACCGGGGAGCTGTTTTTT	CASSFPGSTSDNTGELFF
TRBD1	16	TRBV7-6	TRBJ1-4	.	TGTGCCAGCAGCTCCCCACGGGGACAGGGGGATGAAAAACTGTTTTTT	CASSSPRGQGDEKLFF
.	14	TRBV10-3	TRBJ1-6	many	TGTGCCATCGGCAAGGGACAACAAAATTCACCCCTCCACTTT	CAIGKGQQNSPLHF
TRBD2	17	TRBV6-2/TRBV6-3	TRBJ2-1	many	TGTGCCAGCAGTTACTCGCCGACTAGCGGGGTCTACAATGAGCAGTTCTTC	CASSYSPTSGVYNEQFF
TRBD1	18	TRBV7-8	TRBJ1-5	few	TGTGCCAGCAGCTTTCAAACAGGGGGGCCCATAGAGAATCAGCCCCAGCATTTT	CASSFQTGGPIENQPQHF
.	15	TRBV30	TRBJ2-1	.	TGTGCCTGGAGTGACGACGGGAGCTCCTACAATGAGCAGTTCTTC	CAWSDDGSSYNEQFF
.	14	TRBV6-2/TRBV6-3	TRBJ2-5	few	TGTGCCAGCAGTTACGCCAGGTCCCAAGAGACCCAGTACTTC	CASSYARSQETQYF
TRBD1	15	TRBV7-2	TRBJ1-4	few	TGTGCCAGCAGCCCCGGGACAGTCTATAATGAAAAACTGTTTTTT	CASSPGTVYNEKLFF
TRBD2	14	TRBV30	TRBJ2-3	.	TGTGCCTGGAGTGCCGCGGGGGGGGCAGATACGCAGTATTTT	CAWSAAGGADTQYF
.	16	TRBV4-2	TRBJ1-3	.	TGTGCCAGCAGCCAAGACGCGGCGGCGACTGGAAACACCATATATTTT	CASSQDAAATGNTIYF
.	13	TRBV27	TRBJ2-1	.	TGTGCCAGCAGATTGCTTGGGGGGAATGAGCAGTTCTTC	CASRLLGGNEQFF
TRBD2	17	TRBV20-1	TRBJ2-3	many	TGCAGTGCCGCCCCGGGACTAGCGGGGCCCTTCACAGATACGCAGTATTTT	CSAAPGLAGPFTDTQYF
.	14	TRBV5-1	TRBJ2-1	many	TGCGCCAGCAGCTTGGGGACGAAACACAATGAGCAGTTCTTC	CASSLGTKHNEQFF
.	14	TRBV12-3/TRBV12-4	TRBJ1-4	few	TGTGCCAGCAGCCAAGGTGCCCCTAATGAAAAACTGTTTTTT	CASSQGAPNEKLFF
.	12	TRBV20-1	TRBJ2-7	few	TGCAGTGCTAGCGGGCCTTACTACGAGCAGTACTTC	CSASGPYYEQYF
.	14	TRBV6-1	TRBJ2-1	.	TGTGCCAGCACCCTTACTAGGACCAACAATGAGCAGTTCTTC	CASTLTRTNNEQFF
.	12	TRBV4-3	TRBJ1-1	many	TGCGCCAGCAGCCGCCAGGGAGATGAAGCTTTCTTT	CASSRQGDEAFF
TRBD1	16	TRBV3-1	TRBJ2-2	many	TGTGCCAGCAGCCAAGAAGGGGGCCGTCAATCCGGGGAGCTGTTTTTT	CASSQEGGRQSGELFF
TRBD2	12	TRBV10-3	TRBJ2-3	.	TGTGCCACAGCGGGGACCACAGATACGCAGTATTTT	CATAGTTDTQYF
.	14	TRBV29-1	TRBJ2-1	.	TGCAGCGTTGTTCCGGTTATCACCTACAATGAGCAGTTCTTC	CSVVPVITYNEQFF
TRBD1	13	TRBV10-3	TRBJ2-7	many	TGTGCCATCAGGGACAGGGGGGTTGAGGAGCAGTACTTC	CAIRDRGVEEQYF
.	13	TRBV28	TRBJ1-2	.	TGTGCCAGCAGTTTTCGGGGGCGCTCTGGCTACACCTTC	CASSFRGRSGYTF
.	15	TRBV7-2	TRBJ2-6	.	TGTGCCAGCAGCCTCAGGGGTCCTGGGGCCAACGTCCTGACTTTC	CASSLRGPGANVLTF
.	14	TRBV7-9	TRBJ2-1	few	TGTGCCAGCAGCTTTTGGGAGGCCTACAATGAGCAGTTCTTC	CASSFWEAYNEQFF
TRBD1	17	TRBV10-3	TRBJ2-3	.	TGTGCCATCAGTGCCGGTCGGGGGACAGGGAGGACAGATACGCAGTATTTT	CAISAGRGTGRTDTQYF
TRBD2	14	TRBV12-3/TRBV12-4	TRBJ2-5	many	TGTGCCAGCAGTTTGAGCGGGGTTGGAGAGACCCAGTACTTC	CASSLSGVGETQYF
TRBD1	15	TRBV6-5	TRBJ1-2	.	TGTGCCAGCAGTTACCCCGGGACAGGGATTTATGGCTACACCTTC	CASSYPGTGIYGYTF
.	13	TRBV10-2	TRBJ2-5	few	TGCGCCAGCAGGACTACTAGAAGAGAGACCCAGTACTTC	CASRTTRRETQYF
.	17	TRBV19	TRBJ2-1	many	TGTGCCAGTAGTATAGCCGGAGGGGGTGCCTACTACAATGAGCAGTTCTTC	CASSIAGGGAYYNEQFF